This TCR beta chain emerged from a study of human versus mouse CDR3 diversity and MHC coevolution. The CDR3 consists of 15 residues. The ends lost 7 bases at V and 5 bases at J; junction bases unmatched: 8. Germline V gene lookup returns CDR1 SNHLY and CDR2 FYNNEI. Method: immunoSEQ multiplex PCR; TCRdb's copy keeps in-frame clones and lacks some. The table has about 73,000 clones, around 92% seen once. Study-level points and caveats: Among all groups, two of three human donors showed least clonal inequality.

Turning to this clone: Its antigen is currently unknown.

Material for sequencing was naive CD4+ T cells from blood. Subset given: CD45RO-negative CD62L-positive naive CD4 T cells. V usage is TRBV2 and J usage is TRBJ2-5; 12 nucleotides agree with TRBD2. The receptor's source is a person between 25 and 70 years old in good health. This chain's CDR3 is CASILLGTSGETQYF. The DNA for the CDR3 is TGTGCCAGCATCTTGCTGGGGACTAGCGGGGAGACCCAGTACTTC. The full variable domain, with the rest looked up from reference TRBV2 and TRBJ2-5, is EPEVTQTPSHQVTQMGQEVILRCVPISNHLYFYWYRQILGQKVEFLVSFYNNEISEKSEIFDDQFSVERPDGSNFTLKIRSTKLEDSAMYFCASILLGTSGETQYFGPGTRLLVL.